The TCR beta chain under discussion was sequenced for a study of blood T cell repertoires in COVID-19. Across the whole study: The cDNA or gDNA used as material had been derived from T cells, B-cell-depleted T cells, or PBMCs.

Germline loops: CDR1 SEHNR, CDR2 FQNEAQ (reference sequence). The CDR3 is made up of 13 amino acids. Trimming at V came to 11 bases and at J to 2 bases, leaving 8 bases not matched to a gene. Profiled with immunoSEQ multiplex PCR; TCRdb holds only in-frame clones, not every one. The sample contains tens of thousands of clones, 82% of which appear only once. This clonotype originated in a human donor in a cohort sampled during active COVID-19. Sequencing used peripheral blood. This sequence joins TRBV7-9 and TRBJ2-7, with 8 bases that match TRBD1. The CDR3: CASQGALTYEQYF. In DNA, the CDR3 is TGTGCCTCTCAGGGGGCCCTGACCTACGAGCAGTACTTC.